This T cell receptor (beta chain) was identified during a study of blood T cell repertoires in COVID-19. Study in general: T cells, B-cell-depleted T cells, or PBMCs supplied cDNA or gDNA.

The CDR3 is made up of 18 amino acids. V dropped 4 bases and J dropped 0 bases, with 16 bases sitting between them. CDR1 is LNHDA, CDR2 SQIVND, per germline (reference sequence). A single count supports this clone. Clones were sequenced by immunoSEQ multiplex PCR, and TCRdb holds only the in-frame ones, with some missing. Of 25,000 to 30,000 clones detected, about 92% appear once; the ten largest clones hold approximately 0.88%. The specimen was peripheral blood. The clonotype was recovered from a woman in her 70s with COVID-19, enrolled during active disease. The chain has TRBV19 and TRBJ2-6, with D hard to call. Here the CDR3 DNA reads TGTGCCAGTAGTACCGAAAAAGCGTATAACTCTGGGGCCAACGTCCTGACTTTC. Protein product: CASSTEKAYNSGANVLTF.